This T cell receptor (beta chain) was identified during a study of T cell responses to AZD1222 COVID-19 vaccine. Study results and caveats: Clonal diversity may have been underestimated in mostly white British donors.

Second-dose timings of about 4 or about 12 weeks were pooled. Using immunoSEQ multiplex PCR, the repertoire was profiled, and TCRdb retains in-frame clones only, with some absent. The data show about 150,000 clones, with roughly nine tenths seen just once and 3.8% held by the top ten. The V end was cut by 1 base, the J end by 5 bases, with 15 bases between. This CDR3 contains 16 residues. CDR1 is SEHNR and CDR2 is FQNEAQ in the germline V gene (reference sequence). In regard to this clone: Its antigen is unknown.

The V call is TRBV7-9, the J call TRBJ1-5; unclear D gene. Source: peripheral blood, taken 28 days after the second AZD1222 dose. The source is an adult who received the AZD1222 COVID-19 vaccine. Written as DNA, the CDR3 is TGTGCCAGCAGCTTAGGTACCTCAATGGCGGATCAGCCCCAGCATTTT. Its protein product is CASSLGTSMADQPQHF.